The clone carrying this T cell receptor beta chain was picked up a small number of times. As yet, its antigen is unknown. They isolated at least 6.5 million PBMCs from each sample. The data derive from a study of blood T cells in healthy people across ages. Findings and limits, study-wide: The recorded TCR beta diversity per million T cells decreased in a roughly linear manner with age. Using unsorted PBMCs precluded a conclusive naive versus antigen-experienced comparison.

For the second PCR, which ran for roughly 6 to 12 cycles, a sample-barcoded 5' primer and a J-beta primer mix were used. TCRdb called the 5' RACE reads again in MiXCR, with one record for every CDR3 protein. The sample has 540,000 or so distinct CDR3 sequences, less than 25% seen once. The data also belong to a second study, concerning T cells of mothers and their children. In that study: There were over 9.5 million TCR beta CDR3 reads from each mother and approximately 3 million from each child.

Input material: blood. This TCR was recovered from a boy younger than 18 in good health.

In nucleotides, the CDR3 is TGTGCCAGTAGCTCCCTGGCAATCAATCAGCCCCAGCATTTT. Protein product: CASSSLAINQPQHF. V usage is TRBV19 and J usage is TRBJ1-5; D remains ambiguous. The CDR3 spans 14 residues. CDR1 and CDR2 from the germline V gene are LNHDA and SQIVND (reference sequence). Trimming took 6 bases from V and 3 from J, leaving 12 bases between them.